Presented here are 7 T cell receptor beta chains from one specimen sequenced in a study of T cells in Graves' hyperthyroidism and ophthalmopathy. Regions amplified from RNA transcripts were the TCR beta CDR3 regions. The TCR CDR3 first-round RT-PCR relied on the HTBI primer set. TCRdb reprocessed the multiplex PCR reads with MiXCR, giving one entry per CDR3 protein. The profile shows around 540,000 distinct CDR3 sequences, just over 45% of them singletons. Sequencing input: peripheral blood or thyroid tissue (not recorded which). These receptor sequences come from a woman aged 18-30 years with Graves' hyperthyroidism.

This clonotype was seen more than once but under ten times. DNA of the CDR3: TGCAGCCCTGACACCGGGGAGCTGTTTTTT. Protein sequence: CSPDTGELFF. The J gene is TRBJ2-2, the V gene TRBV29-1; D uncertain. The CDR3 loop spans 10 amino acids. Germline V gene lookup returns CDR1 SQVTM and CDR2 ANQGSEA. The ends were cut back, 8 bases at V and 3 bases at J, with 4 bases in the middle.

This clonotype was picked up one time. Just one base apart from a much larger clone, this may be a read error. This chain uses TRBV10-3 with TRBJ1-5; D is undetermined. CDR3 length equals 13 residues. CDR1 ENHRY and CDR2 SYGVKD come from the germline V gene. CDR3 nucleotide sequence: TGTGCCATCAGTGACAGGTATAATCAGACCCAGCATTTT. Amino acids: CAISDRYNQTQHF.

This clonotype was seen a few times. The V and J genes are TRBV20-1 and TRBJ1-2; the D gene is possibly TRBD1 (6 bases). V was shortened by 4 bases and J by 3 bases, with 9 bases between the two germline ends. The germline CDR1 and CDR2 sequences are DFQATT and SNEGSKA (reference sequence). This CDR3 has 12 residues. The CDR3 bases are TGCAGTGCTATGCAGGGGCACTATGGCTACACCTTC. It encodes CSAMQGHYGYTF.

V is TRBV4-1 and J is TRBJ2-5, with D perhaps TRBD1 (6 bases). Germline-derived CDR1 and CDR2 are MGHRA and YSYEKL. V lost 5 bases, J lost 2 bases, and 12 bases lay in between. The CDR3 sequence is 14 residues long. The CDR3 nucleotides are TGCGCCAGCAGCTACCGGGACAAGCAAGAGACCCAGTACTTC. It yields the protein CASSYRDKQETQYF.

The gene calls are TRBV2 and TRBJ1-2; TRBD1 agrees at 8 bases. The CDR3 consists of 13 residues. Trimming took 5 bases from V and 7 from J; bases not matched to a gene: 6. Germline loops: CDR1 SNHLY, CDR2 FYNNEI. The CDR3 DNA reads TGTGCCAGCAGTTGGGACAGGCGGGGTGGCTACACCTTC. This encodes CASSWDRRGGYTF.

This clonotype was detected many times. The chain carries TRBV2 and TRBJ1-6; no clear D gene. Looked up from germline, CDR1 is SNHLY and CDR2 is FYNNEI. The germline V and J ends were trimmed by 4 bases and 9 bases, with 10 bases remaining between them. The CDR3 runs to 13 residues. The CDR3 sequence: CASSVPGVSPLHF. CDR3 DNA: TGTGCCAGCAGTGTACCCGGGGTTTCACCCCTCCACTTT.

V usage is TRBV29-1 and J usage is TRBJ1-2; 7 nucleotides line up with TRBD1. This CDR3 spans 10 amino acids. Trimming removed 7 bases from V and 9 bases from J; junction bases left unmatched: 5. CDR1 and CDR2 from the germline V gene are SQVTM and ANQGSEA. CDR3: CSATGRSYTF. In DNA, the CDR3 is TGCAGCGCGACAGGGCGAAGCTACACCTTC.